This TCR beta chain is drawn from a study of cytomegalovirus exposure and HLA in healthy donors. Whole-study findings and limits: Fewer N-insertions (relative to the approximately 670-donor mean) were reportedly seen in an Asian-associated ancestry cluster in a later analysis. In a later analysis, a missense DCLRE1C variant was linked to TCR beta V- and J-gene trimming.

CDR3 length: 15 residues. V was trimmed by 1 base and J by 10 bases, leaving 15 bases between them. Looked up from germline, CDR1 is SGHRS and CDR2 is YFSETQ. In the PCR, 60 Vbeta and 13 Jbeta primers were used. Per the original methods: Roughly 9.9 million shared chains were among the approximately 82 million unique TCR beta chains that a later analysis counted. Some clones are missing from TCRdb's copy, which holds only in-frame ones; the method was immunoSEQ multiplex PCR. D and trimming come from the DNA, and the V and J calls and clone size come from that table. This sample's clone table lists about 200,000 clones. Notes on this clone: The antigen is unknown.

Sequencing was done on a sample of PBMCs. The rearrangement joins TRBV5-1 to TRBJ1-6; D ambiguous. The origin of this receptor is a girl under 10 years old in good health and CMV-seropositive. DNA of the CDR3: TGCGCCAGCAGCTTGTTTACAACCCGTGGCTCACCCCTCCACTTT. It translates to CASSLFTTRGSPLHF.